This entry lists 14 T cell receptor beta chains sequenced from one sample in a study of T cell repertoires in cytomegalovirus infection (dated by TCRdb to between 2018 and 2020). The listed sequencing device is Illumina HiSeq 1500. TCRdb reanalyzed the raw reads on its own, using fastp at Q25 for trimming and MiXCR for clone calling, and kept in-frame beta chains. Records with the same CDR3 protein are collapsed into one entry carrying the most frequent genes and DNA. Recorded for this sample are hundreds of thousands of distinct CDR3 sequences; about a third of them occurred a single time. The ten largest clones represent 13% of the sample. Their cognate antigens are unknown. The treatment or condition label on this specimen signifies: in vitro stimulation with specific CMV peptide epitopes to enrich CMV-specific T cells. The material was cultured CD8+ T cells from PBMCs, obtained from culture after CMV antigen stimulation. The receptors derive from a human donor in good health (CMV status not recorded). Some clones in this sample may be carry-over from other donors' samples.

The chain recombines TRBV6-5 with TRBJ1-2, with TRBD1 matching over 9 bases. The trim removed 2 bases at V and 6 bases at J, leaving 7 bases unmatched. Germline V gene sequence: CDR1 MNHEY, CDR2 SVGAGI. This CDR3 is built from 15 residues. In DNA form, the CDR3 reads TGTGCCAGCAGTTACGGGGACAGGGAAGAGGATGGCTACACCTTC. It specifies CASSYGDREEDGYTF.

This clonotype was observed a few times. In DNA form, the CDR3 reads TGTGCCAGCAGCTCCCGAGAACTAGCGGGGGGGCGCTACAATGAGCAGTTCTTC. This gives the protein CASSSRELAGGRYNEQFF. This sequence joins TRBV5-4 and TRBJ2-1; 13 positions agree with TRBD2. CDR3 length: 18 amino acids. V dropped 3 bases and J dropped 3; count of bases not matched to a gene: 9. Per germline, CDR1 SGHNT and CDR2 YYREEE (reference sequence).

Ten or more counts support this clonotype. The chain has TRBV14 and TRBJ1-1; weak D call: TRBD1 (6 bases). CDR1 and CDR2 from the germline V gene are SGHDN and FVKESK. The CDR3 is 15 residues long. The ends were cut back, 1 base at V and 1 base at J, with 10 bases in the middle. For the CDR3, the DNA is TGTGCCAGCAGCCAAGCGAACAGGGCGAACACTGAAGCTTTCTTT. Amino acids: CASSQANRANTEAFF. Full variable domain (rest looked up from reference TRBV14 and TRBJ1-1): EAGVTQFPSHSVIEKGQTVTLRCDPISGHDNLYWYRRVMGKEIKFLLHFVKESKQDESGMPNNRFLAERTGGTYSTLKVQPAELEDSGVYFCASSQANRANTEAFFGQGTRLTVV.

The chain recombines TRBV11-3 with TRBJ2-1; the D gene could be TRBD1 or TRBD2 (5 bases each). V was pared by 6 bases and J by 5 bases, with 11 bases between. The CDR3 loop spans 13 amino acids. The germline V gene encodes CDR1 SGHNT and CDR2 YENEEA. CDR3 sequence reads: CASRGRENNEQFF. The CDR3 nucleotides read TGTGCCAGCAGGGGCAGGGAGAACAATGAGCAGTTCTTC.

This clonotype has a count of ten or more. This sequence joins TRBV19 and TRBJ1-5; possible D gene TRBD1, 6 bases. Between the trimmed V and J ends, which lost 9 bases and 0 bases, there was a span of 15 bases. Germline loops: CDR1 LNHDA, CDR2 SQIVND (reference sequence). The CDR3 spans 15 residues. The CDR3 DNA reads as TGTGCCAGCAGCACAGGGCCCTATAGCAATCAGCCCCAGCATTTT. The encoded protein is CASSTGPYSNQPQHF.

The chain links TRBV7-4 to TRBJ2-3; TRBD1 aligns across 8 bases. This CDR3 has 17 residues. Losses at the gene ends were 6 bases for V and 7 bases for J; bases not matched to a gene: 18. Germline CDR1 reads SGHVT; CDR2 reads SQSDAQ. The CDR3 bases are TGTGCCAGCAGTTCCCGATGCGCAGGGGGCCTACCACATACGCAGTATTTT. Its translation: CASSSRCAGGLPHTQYF.

J is TRBJ2-7 and V is TRBV27; the D is unclear. The CDR3 is 13 amino acids. Germline V gene lookup returns CDR1 MNHEY and CDR2 SMNVEV (reference sequence). Trimming cost V 2 bases and J 2 bases, with 7 bases left between them. This CDR3 is CASSLQSTYEQYF. As DNA, the CDR3 is TGTGCCAGCAGTTTACAATCAACCTACGAGCAGTACTTC.

There are a few counts of this clonotype. This rearrangement joins TRBV6-1 to TRBJ1-2; a weak D match, TRBD1 (5 bases). The CDR3 totals 17 residues. Germline V gene data show CDR1 as MNHNS and CDR2 as SASEGT. The V and J ends lost 8 bases and 3 bases respectively, with 25 bases between them. This CDR3 is CASFGPPGPLGDYGYTF. CDR3 coding DNA: TGTGCCAGCTTCGGCCCCCCGGGGCCCCTTGGAGACTATGGCTACACCTTC.

This clonotype was detected ten times or more. J is TRBJ2-7 and V is TRBV12-3 or TRBV12-4; TRBD1 is a possible D gene (6 bases). Deletions cut 5 bases from V and 1 base from J, with 12 bases between. The CDR3 is 14 amino acids. CDR3 DNA sequence: TGTGCCAGCAGTCCCAGGGGCCGATCCTACGAGCAGTACGTC. It is translated as CASSPRGRSYEQYV.

The chain couples TRBV19 to TRBJ2-1; 9 bases are a match to TRBD2. The length of the CDR3 is 16 residues. Trimming removed 0 bases from V and 7 bases from J; junction bases left unmatched: 7. Germline V gene data show CDR1 as LNHDA and CDR2 as SQIVND (reference sequence). CDR3 coding DNA: TGTGCCAGTAGTATAGAGCTGAGCGGGGGGCAGAATGAGCAGTTCTTC. Its translation is CASSIELSGGQNEQFF. The complete variable domain, with remaining parts taken from reference TRBV19 and TRBJ2-1, reads DGGITQSPKYLFRKEGQNVTLSCEQNLNHDAMYWYRQDPGQGLRLIYYSQIVNDFQKGDIAEGYSVSREKKESFPLTVTSAQKNPTAFYLCASSIELSGGQNEQFFGPGTRLTVL.

CDR3 nucleotides: TGTGCCAGCAGTATCCGAGGGGTGTACAACTACGAGCAGTACTTC. It specifies CASSIRGVYNYEQYF. The rearrangement links TRBV6-1 to TRBJ2-7; either TRBD1 or TRBD2 may fit D (5 bases each). The CDR3 spans 15 residues. Germline assignment: CDR1 MNHNS and CDR2 SASEGT. Trimming removed 5 bases at V and 3 bases at J, with 17 bases between.

This clonotype was seen a few times. The V call is TRBV6-2 or TRBV6-3, the J call TRBJ2-1, with 9 bases lining up with TRBD2. J was trimmed by 0 bases and V by 4 bases; bases with no gene match: 7. Germline V gene lookup returns CDR1 MNHEY and CDR2 SVGEGT. The CDR3 totals 17 residues. The CDR3, as DNA: TGTGCCAGCAGTTCCGGGACTAGCCTTAGCTCCTACAATGAGCAGTTCTTC. It is translated as CASSSGTSLSSYNEQFF.

Turning to this clonotype: Just one base apart from a much larger clone, this may be a read error. The CDR3 carries no conserved terminal phenylalanine or tryptophan, so it likely arises from a read error. The rearrangement uses TRBV5-6 and TRBJ2-7; possibly TRBD1 for D (8 bases). The CDR3 consists of 15 residues. Per the germline V gene, CDR1 is SGHDT and CDR2 is YYEEEE. Trimming took off 2 bases at V and 9 bases at J, with 21 bases between the two ends. CDR3 bases: TGTGCCAGCAGCTTCGGACAGGGAGGGGGAAGGGGGCAGTACCTC. Amino acids: CASSFGQGGGRGQYL.

The chain has TRBV19 and TRBJ2-1; 7 bases are a match to TRBD1. With V trimmed by 7 bases and J by 7 bases, 10 bases remained unmatched. CDR1 and CDR2 from the germline V gene are LNHDA and SQIVND (reference sequence). The CDR3 totals 14 residues. DNA of the CDR3: TGTGCCAGTAACGACAGGGTGCGAGATAATGAGCAGTTCTTC. This translates into CASNDRVRDNEQFF.